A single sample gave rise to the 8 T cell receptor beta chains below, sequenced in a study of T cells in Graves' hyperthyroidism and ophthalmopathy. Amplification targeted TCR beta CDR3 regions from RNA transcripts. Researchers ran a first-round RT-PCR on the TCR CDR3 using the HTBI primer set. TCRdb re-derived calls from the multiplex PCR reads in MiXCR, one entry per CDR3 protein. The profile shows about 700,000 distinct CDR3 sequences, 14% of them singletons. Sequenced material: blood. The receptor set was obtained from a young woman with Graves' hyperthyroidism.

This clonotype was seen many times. The CDR3, as DNA: TGCAGTGCTAGAGTGCCCGAAGAGACCCAGTACTTC. Protein: CSARVPEETQYF. The chain joins TRBV20-1 to TRBJ2-5; D ambiguous. CDR3 length equals 12 residues. Germline CDR1 and CDR2: DFQATT and SNEGSKA (reference sequence). Trimming cost V 1 base and J 3 bases, with 6 bases left between them.

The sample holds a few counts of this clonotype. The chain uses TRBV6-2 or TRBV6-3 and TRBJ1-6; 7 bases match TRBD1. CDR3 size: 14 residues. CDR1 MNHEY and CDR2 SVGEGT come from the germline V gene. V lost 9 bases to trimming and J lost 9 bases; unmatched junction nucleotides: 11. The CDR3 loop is CASAEDRPFSPLHF. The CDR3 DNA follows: TGTGCCAGTGCTGAGGACAGGCCGTTTTCACCCCTCCACTTT.

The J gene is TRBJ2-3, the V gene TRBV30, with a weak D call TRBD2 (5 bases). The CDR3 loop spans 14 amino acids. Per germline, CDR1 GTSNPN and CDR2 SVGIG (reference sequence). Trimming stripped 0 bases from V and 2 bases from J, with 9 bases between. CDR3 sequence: CAWSVGDYTDTQYF. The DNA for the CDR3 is TGTGCCTGGAGTGTCGGAGACTACACAGATACGCAGTATTTT. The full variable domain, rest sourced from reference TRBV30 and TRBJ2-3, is SQTIHQWPATLVQPVGSPLSLECTVEGTSNPNLYWYRQAAGRGLQLLFYSVGIGQISSEVPQNLSASRPQDRQFILSSKKLLLSDSGFYLCAWSVGDYTDTQYFGPGTRLTVL.

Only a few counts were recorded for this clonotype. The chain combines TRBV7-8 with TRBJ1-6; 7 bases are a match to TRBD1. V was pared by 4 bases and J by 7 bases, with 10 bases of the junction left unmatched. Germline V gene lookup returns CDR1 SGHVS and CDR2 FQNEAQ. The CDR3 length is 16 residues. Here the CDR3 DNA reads TGTGCCAGCAGCTCCTATCTTGGGACAGCCAATTCACCCCTCCACTTT. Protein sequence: CASSSYLGTANSPLHF.

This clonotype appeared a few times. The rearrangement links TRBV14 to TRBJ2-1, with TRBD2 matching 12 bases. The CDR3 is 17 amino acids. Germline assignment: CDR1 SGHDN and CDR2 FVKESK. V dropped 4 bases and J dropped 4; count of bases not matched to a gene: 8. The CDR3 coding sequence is TGTGCCAGCAGCCGGAGACTAGCGGGAGATTGGTACAATGAGCAGTTCTTC. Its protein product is CASSRRLAGDWYNEQFF.

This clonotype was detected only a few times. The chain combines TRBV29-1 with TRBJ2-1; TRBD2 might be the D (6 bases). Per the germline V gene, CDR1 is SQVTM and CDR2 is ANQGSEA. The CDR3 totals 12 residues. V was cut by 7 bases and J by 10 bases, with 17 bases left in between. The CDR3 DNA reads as TGCAGCGCTGCGAGGGACTCCCTCGAGCAGTTCTTC. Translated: CSAARDSLEQFF.

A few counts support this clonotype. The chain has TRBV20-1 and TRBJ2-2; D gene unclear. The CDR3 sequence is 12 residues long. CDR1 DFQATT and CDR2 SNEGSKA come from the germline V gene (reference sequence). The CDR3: CSLLANTGELFF. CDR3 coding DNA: TGCAGCCTACTGGCGAACACCGGGGAGCTGTTTTTT.

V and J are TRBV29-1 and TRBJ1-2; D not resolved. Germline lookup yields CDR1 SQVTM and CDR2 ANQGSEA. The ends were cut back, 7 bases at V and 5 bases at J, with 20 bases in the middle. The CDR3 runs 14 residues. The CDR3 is CSGRRIDGSYGYTF. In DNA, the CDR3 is TGCAGCGGACGACGAATCGACGGATCATATGGCTACACCTTC.